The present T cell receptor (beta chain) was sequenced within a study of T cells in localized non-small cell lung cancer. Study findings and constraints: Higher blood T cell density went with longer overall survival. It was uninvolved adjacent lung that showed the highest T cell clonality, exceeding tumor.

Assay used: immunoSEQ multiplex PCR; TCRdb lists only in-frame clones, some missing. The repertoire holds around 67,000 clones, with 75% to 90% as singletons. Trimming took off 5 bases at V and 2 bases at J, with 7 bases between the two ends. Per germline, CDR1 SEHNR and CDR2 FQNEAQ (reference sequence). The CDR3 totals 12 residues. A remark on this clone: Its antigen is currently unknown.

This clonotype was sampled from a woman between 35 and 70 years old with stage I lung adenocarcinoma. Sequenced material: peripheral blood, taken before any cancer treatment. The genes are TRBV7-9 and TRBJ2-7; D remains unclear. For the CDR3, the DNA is TGTGCCAGCAGCCAGCCCCCCTACGAGCAGTACTTC. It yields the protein CASSQPPYEQYF.